The present entry profiles one T cell receptor (beta chain) with its context. What it binds is unknown. The protocol was immunoSEQ multiplex PCR, while the TCRdb copy is restricted to in-frame clones and leaves out a portion. The repertoire includes more than 9,000 clones, 80% to 90% of them detected once, and 5.2% sits in the top ten. The sample originates from a study of graft-versus-host responses after intestinal transplantation. About the study: Multivisceral, liver-intestinal, or isolated intestinal transplants were received by the recipients.

With V trimmed by 4 bases and J by 4 bases, 5 bases remained unmatched. CDR1 SGHTA and CDR2 FQGTGA come from the germline V gene. This CDR3 region has 17 residues. Findings and limits, study-wide: Subjects displaying graft-donor T cell macrochimerism possessed elevated graft-versus-host to host-versus-graft clonal ratios inside allografts. Some GvH clones appeared in ileal mucosa or blood before recipient bone marrow. The highest levels of circulating GvH clones went along with early declines in HvG clones after transplant.

Lymphocytes from graft epithelium and lamina propria were isolated. This sequence joins TRBV7-3 and TRBJ2-1, with 15 bases lining up with TRBD2. This TCR came from a human patient who received an intestinal transplant, so some T cells may come from the graft donor. The sequences come from ileum tissue, collected roughly 110 weeks after intestinal transplantation. The CDR3 nucleotides read TGTGCCAGCAGCTCAACGGGACTAGCGGGAGGTTACAATGAGCAGTTCTTC. Amino acids: CASSSTGLAGGYNEQFF. Full variable domain (outside the CDR3, taken from reference TRBV7-3 and TRBJ2-1): GAGVSQTPSNKVTEKGKYVELRCDPISGHTALYWYRQSLGQGPEFLIYFQGTGAADDSGLPNDRFFAVRPEGSVSTLKIQRTERGDSAVYLCASSSTGLAGGYNEQFFGPGTRLTVL.